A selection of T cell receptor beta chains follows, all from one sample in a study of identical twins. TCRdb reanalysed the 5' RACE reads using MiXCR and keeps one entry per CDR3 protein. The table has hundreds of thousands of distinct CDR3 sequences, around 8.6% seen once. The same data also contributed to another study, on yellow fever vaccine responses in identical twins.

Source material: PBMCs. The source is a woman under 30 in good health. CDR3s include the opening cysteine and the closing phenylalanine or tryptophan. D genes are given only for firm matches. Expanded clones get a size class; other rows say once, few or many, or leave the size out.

cdr3_nt: TGTGCCAGCAGCTTTGAAGGAAACACCGGGGAGCTGTTTTTT
cdr3_aa: CASSFEGNTGELFF
v_call: TRBV7-3
d_call: .
clone_size: few
j_call: TRBJ2-2

cdr3_nt: TGTGCCACCAGCGCTAGCGGGGGGAAGAGCACAGATACGCAGTATTTT
cdr3_aa: CATSASGGKSTDTQYF
v_call: TRBV24-1
d_call: TRBD2
clone_size: few
j_call: TRBJ2-3

cdr3_nt: TGTGCCATCAGAGCAACATCTAGCTCAGATACGCAGTATTTT
cdr3_aa: CAIRATSSSDTQYF
v_call: TRBV10-3
d_call: .
clone_size: many
j_call: TRBJ2-3

cdr3_nt: TGTGCCAGCAGCCCAGGACGGTCTACCTCGTTTAAACTGTTTTTT
cdr3_aa: CASSPGRSTSFKLFF
v_call: TRBV5-6
d_call: .
clone_size: few
j_call: TRBJ1-4

cdr3_nt: TGTGCCAGCAGTTTGAGTCCGGGACTCCTCCCCTACGAGCAGTACTTC
cdr3_aa: CASSLSPGLLPYEQYF
v_call: TRBV27
d_call: .
clone_size: few
j_call: TRBJ2-7

cdr3_nt: TGTGCCAGCAGCTTATGGACTAGCGGGAGTACCGGGGAGCTGTTTTTT
cdr3_aa: CASSLWTSGSTGELFF
v_call: TRBV7-6
d_call: TRBD2
clone_size: few
j_call: TRBJ2-2

cdr3_nt: TGTGCCAGCAGCCGGATACAGGGGACCACCGGGGAGCTGTTTTTT
cdr3_aa: CASSRIQGTTGELFF
v_call: TRBV5-8
d_call: TRBD1
clone_size: .
j_call: TRBJ2-2

cdr3_nt: TGTGCCAGCAGCTGGTGGACAGGGGGAGGGGAGACCCAGTACTTC
cdr3_aa: CASSWWTGGGETQYF
v_call: TRBV7-2
d_call: TRBD1
clone_size: few
j_call: TRBJ2-5

cdr3_nt: TGTGCCACCCGGGAGGGCCTTTTGAGTGAGCAGTTCTTC
cdr3_aa: CATREGLLSEQFF
v_call: TRBV6-2/TRBV6-3
d_call: TRBD2
clone_size: few
j_call: TRBJ2-1

cdr3_nt: TGTGCCAGCAGTTCCCCCGGGACTAGCGGGAAGAAGCAGTATTTT
cdr3_aa: CASSSPGTSGKKQYF
v_call: TRBV12-3/TRBV12-4
d_call: TRBD2
clone_size: many
j_call: TRBJ2-3

cdr3_nt: TGCAGTGCTAGAGATGGGGCCACTACTCAAGAGACCCAGTACTTC
cdr3_aa: CSARDGATTQETQYF
v_call: TRBV20-1
d_call: .
clone_size: many
j_call: TRBJ2-5

cdr3_nt: TGTGCCAGCAGTTACCCGGGACTAGCGGGAGGGATCGATGAGCAGTTCTTC
cdr3_aa: CASSYPGLAGGIDEQFF
v_call: TRBV6-2/TRBV6-3
d_call: TRBD2
clone_size: few
j_call: TRBJ2-1

cdr3_nt: TGCAGTGCTGCCTCGCCAGATACGCAGTATTTT
cdr3_aa: CSAASPDTQYF
v_call: TRBV20-1
d_call: .
clone_size: .
j_call: TRBJ2-3

cdr3_nt: TGTGCCAGCAGTGGGGGACTAGCGGGAGGGTCCGACACCGGGGAGCTGTTTTTT
cdr3_aa: CASSGGLAGGSDTGELFF
v_call: TRBV25-1
d_call: TRBD2
clone_size: many
j_call: TRBJ2-2

cdr3_nt: TGTGCCAGCAGTATCAGGGGAGAAGGCACAGATACGCAGTATTTT
cdr3_aa: CASSIRGEGTDTQYF
v_call: TRBV6-4
d_call: .
clone_size: many
j_call: TRBJ2-3

cdr3_nt: TGTGCCAGCAGTTCGGGACAGGGGTGGCACGAGCAGTACTTC
cdr3_aa: CASSSGQGWHEQYF
v_call: TRBV28
d_call: TRBD1
clone_size: .
j_call: TRBJ2-7

cdr3_nt: TGTGCCAGCACCGAATCAGGTTACACCGGGGAGCTGTTTTTT
cdr3_aa: CASTESGYTGELFF
v_call: TRBV12-3/TRBV12-4
d_call: .
clone_size: few
j_call: TRBJ2-2

cdr3_nt: TGCAGTGCTTCCCGGGGCGGAGTGGCAGATACGCAGTATTTT
cdr3_aa: CSASRGGVADTQYF
v_call: TRBV20-1
d_call: .
clone_size: .
j_call: TRBJ2-3

cdr3_nt: TGCAGCGTTGAAGGGGACAGGGGCACAGATACGCAGTATTTT
cdr3_aa: CSVEGDRGTDTQYF
v_call: TRBV29-1
d_call: TRBD1
clone_size: few
j_call: TRBJ2-3

cdr3_nt: TGCAGCGTTGTTGGGTGGAGGAAACAAGAGACCCAGTACTTC
cdr3_aa: CSVVGWRKQETQYF
v_call: TRBV29-1
d_call: .
clone_size: .
j_call: TRBJ2-5

cdr3_nt: TGCAGCGTTGAACCCCTCGTGCACCGAGAGTACTTC
cdr3_aa: CSVEPLVHREYF
v_call: TRBV29-1
d_call: .
clone_size: .
j_call: TRBJ2-5

cdr3_nt: TGCGCCAGCAGCCCTAACACAGGGGGCGGAGATGAGCAGTTCTTC
cdr3_aa: CASSPNTGGGDEQFF
v_call: TRBV5-1
d_call: TRBD1
clone_size: many
j_call: TRBJ2-1

cdr3_nt: TGCAGTGCTAGTTCTCCAACCATGAACACTGAAGCTTTCTTT
cdr3_aa: CSASSPTMNTEAFF
v_call: TRBV20-1
d_call: .
clone_size: many
j_call: TRBJ1-1

cdr3_nt: TGTGCCATCAGTTGGGAAAAAGATACGCAGTATTTT
cdr3_aa: CAISWEKDTQYF
v_call: TRBV10-3
d_call: .
clone_size: many
j_call: TRBJ2-3

cdr3_nt: TGTGCCAGCAGCTTAAGTGGGCCGGTGGAGACCCAGTACTTC
cdr3_aa: CASSLSGPVETQYF
v_call: TRBV11-2
d_call: .
clone_size: few
j_call: TRBJ2-5

cdr3_nt: TGTGCCAGCAGCTTGGGAGGCGGGAGCAATGAGCAGTTCTTC
cdr3_aa: CASSLGGGSNEQFF
v_call: TRBV5-5
d_call: TRBD2
clone_size: many
j_call: TRBJ2-1

cdr3_nt: TGTGCCAGCAGTTTCGGGGGAAAGGGCAATCAGCCCCAGCATTTT
cdr3_aa: CASSFGGKGNQPQHF
v_call: TRBV12-3/TRBV12-4
d_call: .
clone_size: many
j_call: TRBJ1-5

cdr3_nt: TGCGCCAGCAGCCAAGTGCCAGGGACGAACACCGGGGAGCTGTTTTTT
cdr3_aa: CASSQVPGTNTGELFF
v_call: TRBV4-1
d_call: .
clone_size: few
j_call: TRBJ2-2

cdr3_nt: TGTGCCAGCAGTGAGGGACCCACCGAAATTCAGTTCTTC
cdr3_aa: CASSEGPTEIQFF
v_call: TRBV2
d_call: .
clone_size: .
j_call: TRBJ2-1

cdr3_nt: TGCAGCGTCCGCAGGGCAGGGGGGGGGTACGAGCAGTACTTC
cdr3_aa: CSVRRAGGGYEQYF
v_call: TRBV29-1
d_call: .
clone_size: .
j_call: TRBJ2-7

cdr3_nt: TGTGCCAGCAGCTTACTGCCAGCGGCCTCATTATACGAGCAGTACTTC
cdr3_aa: CASSLLPAASLYEQYF
v_call: TRBV7-3
d_call: .
clone_size: few
j_call: TRBJ2-7

cdr3_nt: TGCGCCAGCAGCCAATCCGGGACAGGGGAGACTGAAGCTTTCTTT
cdr3_aa: CASSQSGTGETEAFF
v_call: TRBV5-1
d_call: TRBD1
clone_size: many
j_call: TRBJ1-1

cdr3_nt: TGTGCCAGCAGTTTAATAGGTAGGACGTGGGCTACTGGGGCCAACGTCCTGACTTTC
cdr3_aa: CASSLIGRTWATGANVLTF
v_call: TRBV12-3/TRBV12-4
d_call: .
clone_size: .
j_call: TRBJ2-6

cdr3_nt: TGCAGTGCTAGAGGTACAGGAGGATCTAGCGGGGGCGCCTGGGATGAGCAGTTCTTC
cdr3_aa: CSARGTGGSSGGAWDEQFF
v_call: TRBV20-1
d_call: TRBD2
clone_size: few
j_call: TRBJ2-1

cdr3_nt: TGTGCCAGCAGCCTCCAAAGGCGAGCAGCCGAGCAGTACTTC
cdr3_aa: CASSLQRRAAEQYF
v_call: TRBV12-3/TRBV12-4
d_call: .
clone_size: .
j_call: TRBJ2-7

cdr3_nt: TGTGCCACCAGTGAGTCCGGGACAACCTACGAGCAGTACTTC
cdr3_aa: CATSESGTTYEQYF
v_call: TRBV24-1
d_call: .
clone_size: few
j_call: TRBJ2-7

cdr3_nt: TGTGCCAGCAGTTACCTGGGCGCCATACAGTTCTTC
cdr3_aa: CASSYLGAIQFF
v_call: TRBV6-2/TRBV6-3
d_call: .
clone_size: .
j_call: TRBJ2-1

cdr3_nt: TGTGCCAGCAGTTACGGATACTACGAGCAGTACTTC
cdr3_aa: CASSYGYYEQYF
v_call: TRBV6-2/TRBV6-3
d_call: .
clone_size: few
j_call: TRBJ2-7

cdr3_nt: TGCGCCAGCAGAAAAGTACAGGGTAGCTACGAGCAGTACTTC
cdr3_aa: CASRKVQGSYEQYF
v_call: TRBV10-2
d_call: .
clone_size: .
j_call: TRBJ2-7

cdr3_nt: TGTGCCAGCAGAGTGGCTAGCGGGCACCCAGAGCAGTACTTC
cdr3_aa: CASRVASGHPEQYF
v_call: TRBV13
d_call: TRBD2
clone_size: .
j_call: TRBJ2-7

cdr3_nt: TGTGCCAGCAGCCCTAATTGGGTACACAATGAGCAGTTCTTC
cdr3_aa: CASSPNWVHNEQFF
v_call: TRBV7-2
d_call: .
clone_size: .
j_call: TRBJ2-1

cdr3_nt: TGTGCCAGCAGTGGGTCCCCTACGGTGACAGATACGCAGTATTTT
cdr3_aa: CASSGSPTVTDTQYF
v_call: TRBV6-1
d_call: .
clone_size: many
j_call: TRBJ2-3

cdr3_nt: TGTGCCACCAGCAGAGTTAGTGGTAGCGGGGGCCAAGAGACCCAGTACTTC
cdr3_aa: CATSRVSGSGGQETQYF
v_call: TRBV15
d_call: TRBD2
clone_size: many
j_call: TRBJ2-5

cdr3_nt: TGTGCCAGCAGTGGCAATGGGGCCTACAATGAGCAGTTCTTC
cdr3_aa: CASSGNGAYNEQFF
v_call: TRBV12-3/TRBV12-4
d_call: .
clone_size: many
j_call: TRBJ2-1

cdr3_nt: TGCGCCAGCAGCTTGGTTCAGGGTCCCGTGCGAACCGGGGAGCTGTTTTTT
cdr3_aa: CASSLVQGPVRTGELFF
v_call: TRBV5-1
d_call: .
clone_size: few
j_call: TRBJ2-2